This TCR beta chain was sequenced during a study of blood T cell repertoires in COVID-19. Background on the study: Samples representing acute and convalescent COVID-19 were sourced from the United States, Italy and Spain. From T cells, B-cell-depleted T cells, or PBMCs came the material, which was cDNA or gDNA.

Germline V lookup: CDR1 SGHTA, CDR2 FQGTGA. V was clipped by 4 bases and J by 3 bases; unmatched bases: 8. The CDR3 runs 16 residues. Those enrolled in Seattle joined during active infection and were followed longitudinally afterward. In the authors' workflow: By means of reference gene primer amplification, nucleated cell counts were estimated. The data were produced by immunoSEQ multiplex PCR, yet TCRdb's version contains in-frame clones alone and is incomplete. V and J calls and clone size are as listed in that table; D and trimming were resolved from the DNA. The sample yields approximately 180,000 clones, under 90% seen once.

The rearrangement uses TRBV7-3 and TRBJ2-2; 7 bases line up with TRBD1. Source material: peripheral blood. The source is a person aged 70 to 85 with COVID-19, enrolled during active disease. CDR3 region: CASSSTTGYHTGELFF. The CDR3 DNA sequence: TGTGCCAGCAGCTCAACGACAGGGTACCACACCGGGGAGCTGTTTTTT. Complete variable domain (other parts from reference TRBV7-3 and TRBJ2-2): GAGVSQTPSNKVTEKGKYVELRCDPISGHTALYWYRQSLGQGPEFLIYFQGTGAADDSGLPNDRFFAVRPEGSVSTLKIQRTERGDSAVYLCASSSTTGYHTGELFFGEGSRLTVL.